This TCR beta chain was sequenced during a study of blood T cells in healthy people across ages (dated by TCRdb to about 2015). Background on the whole study: In model experiments, template switching captured roughly one uniquely barcoded TCR beta cDNA molecule for every two T cells. To avoid experimental bias, donors of different ages were spread randomly across the sequencing lanes. For two donors (one aged 18 to 29 and one aged 80 or older), the study analyzed two additional independent replicas of 1 million unique cDNA reads from the same blood draw. Donors were grouped into four age groups: young (average approximately 15 years), middle-aged (around 39), aged (approximately 67) and long-lived (about 82). The study measured age-related changes in TCR beta repertoire diversity using deep sequencing normalized with unique cDNA molecular identifiers. General study outcomes and caveats: As age increased, observed TCR beta diversity per million T cells dropped in a roughly linear way, and a significant reduction was already evident by age around 41. Compared with the aged group, the long-lived group had more naive CD4+ T cells, fewer expanded clones and increased TCR diversity, suggesting age selection. There was a strong correlation between observed TCR beta diversity and the percentage of naive T cells measured by flow cytometry. Conclusive comparison of naive and antigen-experienced compartments was prevented by the profiling of bulk unsorted PBMCs. Total diversity estimates from one million sequenced T cells were considered lower bounds and underestimates. Because donor CMV infection status was unknown, age-related changes in expanded clonotypes were potentially confounded.

Donors were roughly 40 systemically healthy Caucasian individuals from Russia aged roughly 6 to 90 years. About 10 milliliters of peripheral blood were collected from each donor into EDTA-treated Vacutainer tubes. Ficoll-Paque density-gradient centrifugation was used to isolate PBMCs, with at least 7 million obtained per sample. Total RNA was extracted from PBMCs with Trizol reagent, with at least 5 micrograms obtained per sample. The percentages of naive CD45RAhigh/CD27high T cells were determined by flow cytometry on a PBMC aliquot from every donor. Library preparation was by 5' RACE. Sequenced on an Illumina HiSeq 2500. The second PCR ran for about 6 to 12 cycles and used a J-beta primer mix along with a sample-barcoded 5' primer. A template-switch 5' adaptor carrying 12 random nucleotides introduced a unique molecular identifier onto each TCR beta cDNA molecule. Each sample yielded at least 3 million CDR3-containing paired-end reads. First-strand cDNA was synthesized from all RNA with the Mint cDNA synthesis kit, primed by a TRBC-specific oligonucleotide. Following uracil-DNA glycosylase treatment, a first 18-cycle PCR with universal primers M1SS and BC2_uni_R was performed on all cDNA. As for how the authors treated the data: Normalization of each sample was performed by random selection of 1 million high-quality reads, each carrying a distinct molecular identifier. Instead of being binned into consensus sequences, reads with shared molecular identifiers were discarded. CDR3 identification, clonotype clustering and error correction used MiTCR with a Q25 quality threshold and the strictest error-elimination algorithm. Lower-bound total TCR beta diversity was estimated with a nonparametric unseen species model using Euler transformation. TCRdb cleaned the public reads at Q25 with fastp, built clones with MiXCR and kept in-frame beta chains. Duplicate CDR3 protein sequences are folded into a single record with the most common DNA and genes. The V and J calls reflect TCRdb's pipeline rather than the authors' work. The table for this sample lists under 800,000 distinct CDR3 sequences; roughly 45% of them were counted only once. The ten largest clones capture less than 25% of the sample.

Points on this clonotype: This clone's antigen is unknown. The record has no base qualities; no much larger clone is one base away.

CDR1 SGHVS and CDR2 FQNEAQ were looked up in the germline V gene. From cysteine to phenylalanine, the CDR3 is 15 amino acids long. Only the CDR3 DNA is retained, 45 bases long and in frame from the first base. V sheds 8 bases and J sheds 6 bases, leaving 23 bases between their ends. The clonotype was recovered from a woman aged 60-70 years in good health. The V and J segments used are TRBV7-8 and TRBJ2-7; TRBD1 is a possible D gene, resting on 6 matching bases. Sequenced material: blood. The nucleotide sequence reads TGTGCCAGCTCAGAGAGAGGAGCAGGGGTCGGCGAGCAGTACTTC. The translation is CASSERGAGVGEQYF. Supplemented by the reference TRBV7-8 and TRBJ2-7 proteins around the CDR3, the complete variable domain is GAGVSQSPRYKVAKRGQDVALRCDPISGHVSLFWYQQALGQGPEFLTYFQNEAQLDKSGLPSDRFFAERPEGSVSTLKIQRTQQEDSAVYLCASSERGAGVGEQYFGPGTRLTVT.